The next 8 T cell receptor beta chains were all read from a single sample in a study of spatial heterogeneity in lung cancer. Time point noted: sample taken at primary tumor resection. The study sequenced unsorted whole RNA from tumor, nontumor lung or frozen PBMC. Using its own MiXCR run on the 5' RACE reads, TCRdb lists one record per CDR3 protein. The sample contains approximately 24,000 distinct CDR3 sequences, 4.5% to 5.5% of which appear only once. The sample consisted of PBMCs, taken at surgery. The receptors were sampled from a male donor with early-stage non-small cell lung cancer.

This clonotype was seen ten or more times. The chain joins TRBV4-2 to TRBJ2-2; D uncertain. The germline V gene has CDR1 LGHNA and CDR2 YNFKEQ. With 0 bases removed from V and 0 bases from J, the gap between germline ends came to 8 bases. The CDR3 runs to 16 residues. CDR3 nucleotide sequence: TGTGCCAGCAGCCAAGATCTGGTAGCGAACACCGGGGAGCTGTTTTTT. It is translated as CASSQDLVANTGELFF.

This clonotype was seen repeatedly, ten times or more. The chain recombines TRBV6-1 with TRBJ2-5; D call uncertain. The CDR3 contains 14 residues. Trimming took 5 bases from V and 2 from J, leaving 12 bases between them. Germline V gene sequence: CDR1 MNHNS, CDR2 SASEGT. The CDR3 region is CASSQQPGQETQYF. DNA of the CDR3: TGTGCCAGCAGTCAACAGCCAGGACAAGAGACCCAGTACTTC.

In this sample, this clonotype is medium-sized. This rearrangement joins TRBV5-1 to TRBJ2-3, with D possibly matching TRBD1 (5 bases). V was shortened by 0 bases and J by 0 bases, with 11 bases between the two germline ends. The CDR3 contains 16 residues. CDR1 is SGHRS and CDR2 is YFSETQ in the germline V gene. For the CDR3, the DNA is TGCGCCAGCAGCTTGGGGGCAGGGCCTAGCACAGATACGCAGTATTTT. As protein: CASSLGAGPSTDTQYF.

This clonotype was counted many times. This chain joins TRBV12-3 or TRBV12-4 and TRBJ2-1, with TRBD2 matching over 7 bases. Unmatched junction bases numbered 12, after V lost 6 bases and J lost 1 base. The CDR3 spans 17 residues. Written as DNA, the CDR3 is TGTGCCAGCAGGGGTCTAAGGGAGGGAGGATCCTACAATGAGCAGTTCTTC. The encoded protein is CASRGLREGGSYNEQFF.

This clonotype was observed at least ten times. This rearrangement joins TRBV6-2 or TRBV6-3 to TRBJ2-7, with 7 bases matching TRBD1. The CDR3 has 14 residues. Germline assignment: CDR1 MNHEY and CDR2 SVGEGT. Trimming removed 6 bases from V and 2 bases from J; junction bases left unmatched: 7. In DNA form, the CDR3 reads TGTGCCAGCAGCGTCCGACAGGGACCCTACGAGCAGTACTTC. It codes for CASSVRQGPYEQYF.

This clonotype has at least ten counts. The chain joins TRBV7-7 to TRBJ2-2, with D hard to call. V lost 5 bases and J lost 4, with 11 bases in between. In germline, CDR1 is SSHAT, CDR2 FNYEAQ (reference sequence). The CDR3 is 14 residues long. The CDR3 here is CASSPSYGTGELFF. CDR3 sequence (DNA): TGTGCCAGCAGCCCCTCCTATGGCACCGGGGAGCTGTTTTTT.

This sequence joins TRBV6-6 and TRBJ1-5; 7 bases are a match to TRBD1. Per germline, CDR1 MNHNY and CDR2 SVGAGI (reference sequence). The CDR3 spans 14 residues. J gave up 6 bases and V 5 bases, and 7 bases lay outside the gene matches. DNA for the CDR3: TGTGCCAGCAGTCTAAGACAGGGTGTTCAGCCCCAGCATTTT. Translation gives CASSLRQGVQPQHF.

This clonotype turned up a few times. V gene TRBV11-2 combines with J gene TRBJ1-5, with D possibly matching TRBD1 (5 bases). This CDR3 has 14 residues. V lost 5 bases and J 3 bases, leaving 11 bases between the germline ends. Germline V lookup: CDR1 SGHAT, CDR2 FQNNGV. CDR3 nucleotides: TGTGCCAGCAGCCTAGGGACCTTCAATCAGCCCCAGCATTTT. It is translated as CASSLGTFNQPQHF.